This TCR beta chain was obtained from a study of shared clonotypes between healthy human individuals. Across the study: For every donor, three CD4 naive, three CD4 memory, two CD8 naive and one CD8 memory plates were used.

Study-wide results and limits: Relative to their counterparts shared across all four donors, non-shared clonotypes exhibited diminished generation probabilities.

As for this clone: Its target is unknown.

Execution of the assay was at deep level. The protocol was immunoSEQ multiplex PCR, while the TCRdb copy is restricted to in-frame clones and leaves out a portion. The data show a few hundred thousand clones, approximately 79% seen once. The CDR3 is 14 amino acids. J gave up 6 bases and V 5 bases, and 10 bases lay outside the gene matches. Germline assignment: CDR1 GTSNPN and CDR2 SVGIG (reference sequence). The J gene is TRBJ1-5, the V gene TRBV30, with 7 bases identical to TRBD1. The receptor was derived from a man aged 30 to 39 in good health. The sequencing input was memory CD4+ T cells sorted from blood. Documented subset: CD45RA-negative fraction. The CDR3 nucleotides read TGTGCCTGGTCTTTGACAGGGCTCGGTCAGCCCCAGCATTTT. Translated: CAWSLTGLGQPQHF. The whole variable domain, remainder taken from reference TRBV30 and TRBJ1-5, is SQTIHQWPATLVQPVGSPLSLECTVEGTSNPNLYWYRQAAGRGLQLLFYSVGIGQISSEVPQNLSASRPQDRQFILSSKKLLLSDSGFYLCAWSLTGLGQPQHFGDGTRLSIL.